This T cell receptor beta chain was found in a study of shared clonotypes between healthy human individuals. The assay ran at deep level. The repertoire was sequenced with immunoSEQ multiplex PCR; TCRdb's copy has only in-frame clones and lacks some. This table has roughly 2,000,000 clones, around 93% appearing once. Study results and caveats: Generation of non-shared clonotypes was less probable than generation of clonotypes shared by all four donors.

CD45RO-negative, CCR7-selected cells formed the naive CD8 fraction, which excluded terminally differentiated effector memory CD45RA+ cells. The germline CDR1 and CDR2 sequences are LGHNA and YNFKEQ. Germline trimming cut 5 bases from V and 4 bases from J; bases unmatched to any gene: 8. The CDR3 has 16 amino acids. On this clone: Its matching antigen is unknown.

The TCR sequence derives from a man between 18 and 29 years old in good health. Some clones in this sample may be carry-over from other donors' samples. Sequenced sample: naive CD8+ T cells from PBMCs. The rearrangement joins TRBV4-2 to TRBJ2-6; 7 bases match TRBD1. The CDR3 DNA follows: TGTGCCAGCAGCTCAACAGGGGCGGGCGGGGCCAACGTCCTGACTTTC. Its translation is CASSSTGAGGANVLTF.